The T cell receptor (beta chain) described here comes from a study of cytomegalovirus exposure and HLA in healthy donors. Points on this clone: Its target is not known.

Study observations and caveats: In presence/absence analyses, roughly uniform sequencing depth across donors was assumed. A later analysis linked a missense variant in DCLRE1C to the trimming of TCR beta V and J genes.

Trimming left V 4 bases short and J 0 bases short, with 6 bases between. This CDR3 contains 12 residues. The germline V gene has CDR1 SQVTM and CDR2 ANQGSEA. PCR employed 60 Vbeta and 13 Jbeta primers. Data came from immunoSEQ multiplex PCR; TCRdb stores just in-frame clones and leaves some out. The data hold about 120,000 clones, with around a tenth observed a single time. The chain uses TRBV29-1 and TRBJ2-5; a possible D gene is TRBD1 (5 bases). Sequenced sample: PBMCs. This receptor was identified in a man aged 30 to 39 in good health and CMV-seronegative. The CDR3 here is CSVGQYQETQYF. CDR3 nucleotides: TGCAGCGTTGGACAGTACCAAGAGACCCAGTACTTC. Looking up the rest from reference TRBV29-1 and TRBJ2-5 gives the full variable domain: SAVISQKPSRDICQRGTSLTIQCQVDSQVTMMFWYRQQPGQSLTLIATANQGSEATYESGFVIDKFPISRPNLTFSTLTVSNMSPEDSSIYLCSVGQYQETQYFGPGTRLLVL.